The T cell receptor beta chain under discussion was sequenced for a study of cytomegalovirus exposure and HLA in healthy donors. Study-level points and caveats: A subsequent analysis found that TCR clusters from the first cohort also tended to co-occur in the 120 or so validation repertoires, with about 93% of cluster scores above 0.

V was clipped by 7 bases and J by 7 bases; unmatched bases: 6. Germline CDR1 MNHNY, CDR2 SVGAGI (reference sequence). The CDR3 has 12 residues. The donors formed part of the approximately 130-subject validation cohort, distinct from the roughly 620-subject first cohort. As concerns this clone: Antigen unknown.

TCRdb keeps only in-frame clones here, not all; method: immunoSEQ multiplex PCR. The data contain about 130,000 clones, approximately 92% of them singletons. The TCR was taken from a woman younger than 35 in good health and CMV-seronegative. The sample comprised PBMCs. The chain employs TRBV6-6 and TRBJ1-1; TRBD1 matches 7 bases. In nucleotides, the CDR3 is TGTGCCAGCAAAATCCGGGACAGTGAAGCTTTCTTT. Translated: CASKIRDSEAFF.